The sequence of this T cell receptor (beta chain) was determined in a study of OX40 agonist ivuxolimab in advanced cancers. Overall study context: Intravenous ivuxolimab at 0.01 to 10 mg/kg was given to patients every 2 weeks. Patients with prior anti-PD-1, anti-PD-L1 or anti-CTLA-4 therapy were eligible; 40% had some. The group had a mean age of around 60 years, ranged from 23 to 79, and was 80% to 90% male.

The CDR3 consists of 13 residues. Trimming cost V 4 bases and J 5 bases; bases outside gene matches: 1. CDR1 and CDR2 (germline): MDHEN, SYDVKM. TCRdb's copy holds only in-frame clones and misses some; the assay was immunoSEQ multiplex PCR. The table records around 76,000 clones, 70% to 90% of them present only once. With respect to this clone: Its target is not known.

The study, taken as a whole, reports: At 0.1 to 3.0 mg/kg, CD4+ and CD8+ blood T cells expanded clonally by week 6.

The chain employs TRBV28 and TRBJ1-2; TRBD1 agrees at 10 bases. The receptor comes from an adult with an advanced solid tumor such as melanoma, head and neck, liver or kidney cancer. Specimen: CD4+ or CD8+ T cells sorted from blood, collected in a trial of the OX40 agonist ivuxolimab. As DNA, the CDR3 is TGTGCCAGCAGTTCGGACAGGGGGTATGGCTACACCTTC. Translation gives CASSSDRGYGYTF.